These T cell receptor beta chains were read from a single sample in a study of tumor-infiltrating lymphocytes in localized non-small cell lung cancer. Sequencing used immunoSEQ multiplex PCR; TCRdb keeps in-frame clones, though not all of them. The sample records thousands of clones, around 75% being singletons. What was sequenced was uninvolved lung tissue not adjacent to the tumor. The receptors were sampled from a human donor with non-small cell lung cancer. CDR3s include the opening cysteine and the closing phenylalanine or tryptophan. Each record gives: V gene, J gene, D gene, clone size, CDR3 DNA, CDR3 protein. D genes are given only for firm matches. Part of the rows lack a size; the others show once, few, many or a class for expanded clones.

v_call: TRBV15
j_call: TRBJ2-3
d_call: -
clone_size: -
cdr3_nt: TGTGCCACCAGCAGAGGGGGCGGGCTCACAGATACGCAGTATTTT
cdr3_aa: CATSRGGGLTDTQYF

v_call: TRBV6-6
j_call: TRBJ2-5
d_call: -
clone_size: -
cdr3_nt: TGTGCCAGCAGGACACAGGGAGGAGAGACCCAGTACTTC
cdr3_aa: CASRTQGGETQYF

v_call: TRBV4-1
j_call: TRBJ2-7
d_call: -
clone_size: few
cdr3_nt: TGCGCCAGCAGCCAAGATCGCGGTAGCTTCTACGAGCAGTACTTC
cdr3_aa: CASSQDRGSFYEQYF

v_call: TRBV5-6
j_call: TRBJ2-7
d_call: TRBD1
clone_size: -
cdr3_nt: TGTGCCAGCAGCTTGGGGGCCGGGACAGTCTCCTACGAGCAGTACTTC
cdr3_aa: CASSLGAGTVSYEQYF

v_call: TRBV28
j_call: TRBJ2-7
d_call: TRBD2
clone_size: few
cdr3_nt: TGTGCCAGCTTTTGCGACTCTAGCGGGAGGGGCGCCTACGAGCAGTACTTC
cdr3_aa: CASFCDSSGRGAYEQYF

v_call: TRBV6-6
j_call: TRBJ1-4
d_call: TRBD1
clone_size: -
cdr3_nt: TGTGCCAGCACTCGACAGGGCCGGAATGAAAAACTGTTTTTT
cdr3_aa: CASTRQGRNEKLFF

v_call: TRBV11-1
j_call: TRBJ2-3
d_call: TRBD2
clone_size: -
cdr3_nt: TGTGCCAGCAGCGGCGGGCTAGCGGGCCTCACAGATACGCAGTATTTT
cdr3_aa: CASSGGLAGLTDTQYF

v_call: TRBV11-2
j_call: TRBJ1-1
d_call: -
clone_size: -
cdr3_nt: TGTGCCAGCAGCTTAAATCTACGGCAGGGTGCGGTTCCTGAAGCTTTCTTT
cdr3_aa: CASSLNLRQGAVPEAFF

v_call: TRBV7-9
j_call: TRBJ1-1
d_call: TRBD1
clone_size: -
cdr3_nt: TGTGCCAGCAGCCTCGGGACAGGGGGCATTAACACTGAAGCTTTCTTT
cdr3_aa: CASSLGTGGINTEAFF

v_call: TRBV29-1
j_call: TRBJ2-7
d_call: TRBD2
clone_size: few
cdr3_nt: TGCAGCGTTGAGTTTCCTAGCGGGAGGAATGAGCAGTACTTC
cdr3_aa: CSVEFPSGRNEQYF

v_call: TRBV19
j_call: TRBJ1-4
d_call: -
clone_size: -
cdr3_nt: TGTGCCAGTAGTATACGAGCGACCAGTACGCGGGAAAAACTGTTTTTT
cdr3_aa: CASSIRATSTREKLFF

v_call: TRBV6-1
j_call: TRBJ2-7
d_call: TRBD2
clone_size: -
cdr3_nt: TGTGCCAGCAGGTCTAGCGGTGCGAGCTCCTACGAGCAGTACTTC
cdr3_aa: CASRSSGASSYEQYF

v_call: TRBV7-9
j_call: TRBJ1-4
d_call: -
clone_size: -
cdr3_nt: TGTGCCAGCAGCTTAGCCCAGGGATTCCCAAAACTGTTTTTT
cdr3_aa: CASSLAQGFPKLFF

v_call: TRBV9
j_call: TRBJ1-5
d_call: TRBD1
clone_size: few
cdr3_nt: TGTGCCAGCAGCGTAGAGGGACAGTCGGGGCAGCCCCAGCATTTT
cdr3_aa: CASSVEGQSGQPQHF

v_call: TRBV28
j_call: TRBJ1-1
d_call: -
clone_size: -
cdr3_nt: TGTGCCAGCAGTTTTGGGTTTGGGCCCCCCTCTGAAGCTTTCTTT
cdr3_aa: CASSFGFGPPSEAFF

v_call: TRBV29-1
j_call: TRBJ2-1
d_call: TRBD2
clone_size: -
cdr3_nt: TGCGGCGCACTAGCGGGAGGGCTAAATGAGCAGTTCTTC
cdr3_aa: CGALAGGLNEQFF

v_call: TRBV6-6
j_call: TRBJ2-1
d_call: -
clone_size: -
cdr3_nt: TGTGCCAGCAGTTACTTGGGGGAGACGGGGTTCTTC
cdr3_aa: CASSYLGETGFF

v_call: TRBV28
j_call: TRBJ2-5
d_call: TRBD1
clone_size: -
cdr3_nt: TGTGCCAGCAGTTTCGGGACAGCCCAAGAGACCCAGTACTTC
cdr3_aa: CASSFGTAQETQYF

v_call: TRBV7-9
j_call: TRBJ1-1
d_call: TRBD1
clone_size: -
cdr3_nt: TGTGCCAGCAGCGCCCGACAGGGGCCGAACACTGAAGCTTTCTTT
cdr3_aa: CASSARQGPNTEAFF

v_call: TRBV11-1
j_call: TRBJ2-3
d_call: TRBD2
clone_size: -
cdr3_nt: TGTGCCAGCAGCTTAAGGCGGGAGGGATACACAGATACGCAGTATTTT
cdr3_aa: CASSLRREGYTDTQYF

v_call: TRBV6-5
j_call: TRBJ2-5
d_call: -
clone_size: -
cdr3_nt: TGTGCCAGCAGACTCGGAGGGGAAGAGACCCAGTACTTC
cdr3_aa: CASRLGGEETQYF

v_call: TRBV28
j_call: TRBJ2-7
d_call: TRBD2
clone_size: once
cdr3_nt: TGTGCCAGCAGTCGCGGGGCGGGACTAGCGGCCTCCTACGAGCAGTACTTC
cdr3_aa: CASSRGAGLAASYEQYF

v_call: TRBV19
j_call: TRBJ1-1
d_call: TRBD1
clone_size: few
cdr3_nt: TGTGCCAGTAGCCTCAGGGGGTTTCACACTGAAGCTTTCTTT
cdr3_aa: CASSLRGFHTEAFF

v_call: TRBV4-2
j_call: TRBJ2-5
d_call: TRBD1
clone_size: -
cdr3_nt: TGTGCCAGCAGCCAAGAGGCAAGGGGGCCAAACTTC
cdr3_aa: CASSQEARGPNF

v_call: TRBV7-9
j_call: TRBJ2-4
d_call: -
clone_size: -
cdr3_nt: TGTGCCAGCAGCCCCAACTGGAGAGATGGCAAAAACATTCAGTACTTC
cdr3_aa: CASSPNWRDGKNIQYF

v_call: TRBV28
j_call: TRBJ1-2
d_call: -
clone_size: -
cdr3_nt: TGTGCCAGCACTGTAGCCGGGACACTTAACTATGGCTACACCTTC
cdr3_aa: CASTVAGTLNYGYTF

v_call: TRBV5-1
j_call: TRBJ2-7
d_call: -
clone_size: few
cdr3_nt: TGCGCCAGCAGCTTCCTTGGACACCCCTACGAGCAGTACTTC
cdr3_aa: CASSFLGHPYEQYF

v_call: TRBV2
j_call: TRBJ1-5
d_call: -
clone_size: -
cdr3_nt: TGTGCCAGCAGTGAGGCTAGCAATCAGCCCCAGCATTTT
cdr3_aa: CASSEASNQPQHF

v_call: TRBV30
j_call: TRBJ2-6
d_call: TRBD1
clone_size: -
cdr3_nt: TGTGCCTACACGACAGGGGGACTCTCTGGGGCCAACGTCCTGACTTTC
cdr3_aa: CAYTTGGLSGANVLTF

v_call: TRBV27
j_call: TRBJ2-2
d_call: TRBD2
clone_size: -
cdr3_nt: TGTGCCAGCAGTTTATTCGGCGGGAGGGTCACCGGGGAGCTGTTTTTT
cdr3_aa: CASSLFGGRVTGELFF

v_call: TRBV5-4
j_call: TRBJ2-2
d_call: -
clone_size: medium-sized
cdr3_nt: TGTGCCAGCACGGACATCCGGAACACCGGGGAGCTGTTTTTT
cdr3_aa: CASTDIRNTGELFF

v_call: TRBV28
j_call: TRBJ2-7
d_call: TRBD1
clone_size: -
cdr3_nt: TGTGCCAGCAGCCTTAGTCGAGGACAGGGCTACGAGCAGTACTTC
cdr3_aa: CASSLSRGQGYEQYF

v_call: TRBV5-5
j_call: TRBJ1-2
d_call: -
clone_size: -
cdr3_nt: TGTGCCAGCAGCAGTACTAACTATGGCTACACCTTC
cdr3_aa: CASSSTNYGYTF

v_call: TRBV5-1
j_call: TRBJ1-2
d_call: -
clone_size: -
cdr3_nt: TGCGCCAGCAGCCCGACCGGGGCTAACTATGGCTACACCTTC
cdr3_aa: CASSPTGANYGYTF

v_call: TRBV4-2
j_call: TRBJ2-3
d_call: TRBD2
clone_size: -
cdr3_nt: TGTGCCAGCAGCCAAGAACCGGGCGGGAGGGTGGCAGATACGCAGTATTTT
cdr3_aa: CASSQEPGGRVADTQYF

v_call: TRBV11-3
j_call: TRBJ2-7
d_call: TRBD1
clone_size: -
cdr3_nt: TGTGCCAGCAGTCTCTCCGGGACAGGGACCCGCGAGCAGTACTTC
cdr3_aa: CASSLSGTGTREQYF

v_call: TRBV7-8
j_call: TRBJ2-1
d_call: -
clone_size: -
cdr3_nt: TGTGCCAGCAGCTTATTTAGCGGAGGGCCTCTCAATGAGCAGTTCTTC
cdr3_aa: CASSLFSGGPLNEQFF

v_call: TRBV21-1
j_call: TRBJ1-2
d_call: -
clone_size: -
cdr3_nt: TGTGCCAGCAGCAAAGGAGGGACAATGAGAGCTAACTATGGCTACACCTTC
cdr3_aa: CASSKGGTMRANYGYTF

v_call: TRBV30
j_call: TRBJ2-7
d_call: TRBD2
clone_size: -
cdr3_nt: TGTGCCTGGAGTTCAACCCCCGAGACGGGGGGGCCGCGGTTC
cdr3_aa: CAWSSTPETGGPRF

v_call: TRBV30
j_call: TRBJ2-1
d_call: -
clone_size: once
cdr3_nt: TGTGCCTGGAACCCGGACGGCCGGTCCGAGGGAGAGCAGTTCTTC
cdr3_aa: CAWNPDGRSEGEQFF

v_call: TRBV4-2
j_call: TRBJ2-2
d_call: TRBD1
clone_size: -
cdr3_nt: TGTGCCAGCAGCCAAGGGACAGGCGTTAACACCGGGGAGCTGTTTTTT
cdr3_aa: CASSQGTGVNTGELFF

v_call: TRBV7-2
j_call: TRBJ2-1
d_call: TRBD2
clone_size: -
cdr3_nt: TGTGCCAGCAGCTTAGGGAGCGGGAACCACAATGAGCAGTTCTTC
cdr3_aa: CASSLGSGNHNEQFF

v_call: TRBV2
j_call: TRBJ1-5
d_call: TRBD1
clone_size: -
cdr3_nt: TGTGCCAGCCCTGTAAGGACAGGGGGCCGGGTCAGGCATTTT
cdr3_aa: CASPVRTGGRVRHF

v_call: TRBV7-2
j_call: TRBJ2-1
d_call: -
clone_size: -
cdr3_nt: TGTGCCAGCAGCCGCCTCTTAATGTCACGGTCCTACAATGAGCAGTTCTTC
cdr3_aa: CASSRLLMSRSYNEQFF

v_call: TRBV30
j_call: TRBJ2-2
d_call: TRBD2
clone_size: once
cdr3_nt: TGTGCCTGGACTCAAGCGGGAGTAATGACCGGGGAGCTGTTTTTT
cdr3_aa: CAWTQAGVMTGELFF

v_call: TRBV29-1
j_call: TRBJ1-1
d_call: -
clone_size: few
cdr3_nt: TGCAGCGTCGTAGAGACATTGACTGAAGCTTTCTTT
cdr3_aa: CSVVETLTEAFF

v_call: TRBV5-6
j_call: TRBJ2-3
d_call: -
clone_size: -
cdr3_nt: TGTGCCAGCAGCGAAGGACCAGATACGCAGTATTTT
cdr3_aa: CASSEGPDTQYF

v_call: TRBV5-1
j_call: TRBJ2-2
d_call: TRBD2
clone_size: -
cdr3_nt: TGCGCCAGCAGCTTGGAGCTAGCGGGAAACACCGGGGAGCTGTTTTTT
cdr3_aa: CASSLELAGNTGELFF

v_call: TRBV5-6
j_call: TRBJ1-2
d_call: TRBD1
clone_size: -
cdr3_nt: TGTGCCAGCAGCAGACAGGGTTATGGCTACACCTTC
cdr3_aa: CASSRQGYGYTF

v_call: TRBV7-2
j_call: TRBJ2-1
d_call: -
clone_size: -
cdr3_nt: TGTGCCAGCAGCTCCTTATGGGGCGGGAATGAGCAGTTCTTC
cdr3_aa: CASSSLWGGNEQFF

v_call: TRBV30
j_call: TRBJ1-1
d_call: -
clone_size: -
cdr3_nt: TGTGCCTGGAGTGTATTGACGGGGGACACTGAAGCTTTCTTT
cdr3_aa: CAWSVLTGDTEAFF

v_call: TRBV25-1
j_call: TRBJ2-7
d_call: TRBD1
clone_size: -
cdr3_nt: TGTGCCAGCAGTGAACATGGGCGACAGGGGGTTTCTAGCGAGCAGTACTTC
cdr3_aa: CASSEHGRQGVSSEQYF

v_call: TRBV7-7
j_call: TRBJ2-3
d_call: -
clone_size: -
cdr3_nt: TGTGCTAGCAGCTCCCGATGGGCAGATACGCAGTATTTT
cdr3_aa: CASSSRWADTQYF

v_call: TRBV29-1
j_call: TRBJ2-7
d_call: TRBD2
clone_size: -
cdr3_nt: TGCAGCGTTTTGACTAGCGGCGAGCAGTACTTC
cdr3_aa: CSVLTSGEQYF